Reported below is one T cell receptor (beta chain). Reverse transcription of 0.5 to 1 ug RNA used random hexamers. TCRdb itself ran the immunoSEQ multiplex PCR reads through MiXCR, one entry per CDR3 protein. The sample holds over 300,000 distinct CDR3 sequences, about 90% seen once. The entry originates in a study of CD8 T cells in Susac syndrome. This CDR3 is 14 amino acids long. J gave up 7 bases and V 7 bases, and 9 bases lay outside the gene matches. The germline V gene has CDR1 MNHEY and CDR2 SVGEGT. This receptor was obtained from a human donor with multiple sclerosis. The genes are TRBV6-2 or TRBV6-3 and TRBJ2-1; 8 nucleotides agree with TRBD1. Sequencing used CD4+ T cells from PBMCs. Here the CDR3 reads CASTKDRDRNEQFF. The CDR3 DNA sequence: TGTGCCAGCACCAAGGACAGGGATAGAAATGAGCAGTTCTTC.